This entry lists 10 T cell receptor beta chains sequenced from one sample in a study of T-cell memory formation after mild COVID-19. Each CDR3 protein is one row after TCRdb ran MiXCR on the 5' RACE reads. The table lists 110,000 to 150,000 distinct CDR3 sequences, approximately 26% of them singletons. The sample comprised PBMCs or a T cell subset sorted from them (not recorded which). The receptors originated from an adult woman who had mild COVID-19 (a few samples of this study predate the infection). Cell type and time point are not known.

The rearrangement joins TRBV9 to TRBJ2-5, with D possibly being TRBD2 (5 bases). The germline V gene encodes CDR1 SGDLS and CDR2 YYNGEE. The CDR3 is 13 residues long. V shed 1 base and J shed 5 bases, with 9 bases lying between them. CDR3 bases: TGTGCCAGCAGCGTACGGACGGGGGAGACCCAGTACTTC. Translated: CASSVRTGETQYF.

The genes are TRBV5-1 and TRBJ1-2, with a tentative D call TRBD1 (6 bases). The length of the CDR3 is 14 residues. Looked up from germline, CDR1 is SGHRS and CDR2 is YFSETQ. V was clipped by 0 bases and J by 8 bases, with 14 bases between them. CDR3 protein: CASSLVGGGEGYTF. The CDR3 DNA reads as TGCGCCAGCAGCTTGGTTGGTGGGGGCGAGGGCTACACCTTC.

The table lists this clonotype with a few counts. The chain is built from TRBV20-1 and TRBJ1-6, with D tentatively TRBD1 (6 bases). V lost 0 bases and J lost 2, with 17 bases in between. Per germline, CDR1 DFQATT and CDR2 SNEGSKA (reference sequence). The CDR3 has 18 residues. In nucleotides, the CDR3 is TGCAGTGCTAGAGAGCCACCGGGGGGGGGCCCCTATAATTCACCCCTCCACTTT. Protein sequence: CSAREPPGGGPYNSPLHF.

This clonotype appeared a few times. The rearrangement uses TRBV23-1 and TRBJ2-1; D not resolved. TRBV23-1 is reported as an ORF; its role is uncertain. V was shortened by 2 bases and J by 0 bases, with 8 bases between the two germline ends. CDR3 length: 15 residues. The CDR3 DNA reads TGCGCCAGCAGTCAAAGGGCTAGCTCCTACAATGAGCAGTTCTTC. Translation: CASSQRASSYNEQFF.

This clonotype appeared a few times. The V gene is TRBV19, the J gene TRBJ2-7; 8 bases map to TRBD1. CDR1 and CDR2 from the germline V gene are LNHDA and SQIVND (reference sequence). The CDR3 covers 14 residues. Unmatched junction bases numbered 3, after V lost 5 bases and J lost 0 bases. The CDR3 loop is CASSWTGSSYEQYF. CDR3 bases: TGTGCCAGTAGTTGGACAGGGAGCTCCTACGAGCAGTACTTC.

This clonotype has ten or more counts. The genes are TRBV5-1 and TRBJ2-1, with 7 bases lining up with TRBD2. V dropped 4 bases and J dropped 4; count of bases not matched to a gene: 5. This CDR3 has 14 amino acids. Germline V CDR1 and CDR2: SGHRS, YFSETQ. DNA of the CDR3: TGCGCCAGCAGCCCCGATAGCGGGTACAATGAGCAGTTCTTC. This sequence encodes CASSPDSGYNEQFF.

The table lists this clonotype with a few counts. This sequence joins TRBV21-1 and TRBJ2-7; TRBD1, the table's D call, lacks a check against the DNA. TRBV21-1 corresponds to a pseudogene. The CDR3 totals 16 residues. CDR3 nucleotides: TGTGCCAGCAGCATTCGAGCAGGGGGCGAAGTATACGAGCAGTACTTC. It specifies CASSIRAGGEVYEQYF.

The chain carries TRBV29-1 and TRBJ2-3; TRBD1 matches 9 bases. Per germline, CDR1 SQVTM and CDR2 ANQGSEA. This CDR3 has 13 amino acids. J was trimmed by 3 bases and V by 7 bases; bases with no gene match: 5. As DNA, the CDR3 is TGCAGCGCACCGACAGGGGGGACAGATACGCAGTATTTT. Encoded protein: CSAPTGGTDTQYF.

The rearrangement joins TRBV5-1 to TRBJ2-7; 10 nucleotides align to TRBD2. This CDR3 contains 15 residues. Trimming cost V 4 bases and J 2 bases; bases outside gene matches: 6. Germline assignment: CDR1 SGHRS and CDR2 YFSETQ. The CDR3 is CASSTGTSVAYEQYF. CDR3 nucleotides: TGCGCCAGCAGCACCGGGACTAGCGTAGCCTACGAGCAGTACTTC.

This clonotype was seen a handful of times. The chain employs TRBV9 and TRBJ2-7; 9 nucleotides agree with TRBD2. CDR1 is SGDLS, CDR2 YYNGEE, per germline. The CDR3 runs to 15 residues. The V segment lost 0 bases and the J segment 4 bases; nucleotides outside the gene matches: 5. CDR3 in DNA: TGTGCCAGCAGCGTAGACGGCGGGAGGGCTTACGAGCAGTACTTC. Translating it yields CASSVDGGRAYEQYF.